This is a list of T cell receptor beta chains from one sample in a study of radiotherapy plus CTLA-4 blockade in lung cancer. Sequenced by immunoSEQ multiplex PCR; TCRdb stores in-frame clones only, minus some. The data contain under 95,000 clones, around 78% of them singletons. The source was peripheral blood, collected from a patient treated with radiotherapy plus ipilimumab. These receptors were taken from a human donor with non-small cell lung cancer whose response to radiotherapy plus ipilimumab could not be evaluated. Some clones in this sample may be carry-over from other donors' samples. The CDR3 runs from the conserved cysteine through the conserved F or W. D genes are given only for firm matches. Part of the rows lack a size; the others show once, few, many or a class for expanded clones.

TRBD1 TRBJ1-1 TRBV28 . 12 TGTGCCAGCACTTTAGGGGACAGAGAAGCTTTCTTT CASTLGDREAFF
TRBD1 TRBJ1-3 TRBV11-2 . 17 TGTGCCAGCAAACCCGGGACAGGGGAGGTAAATGGAAACACCATATATTTT CASKPGTGEVNGNTIYF
. TRBJ1-1 TRBV7-9 . 13 TGTGCCAGCAGCCAACAGATGAACACTGAAGCTTTCTTT CASSQQMNTEAFF
. TRBJ2-1 TRBV11-2 . 15 TGTGCCAGCAGCTTCCCTGGACAGCTTTCCAATGAGCAGTTCTTC CASSFPGQLSNEQFF
. TRBJ1-5 TRBV7-2 . 14 TGTGCCAGCAGCCCCGGGGGGGGTAATCAGCCCCAGCATTTT CASSPGGGNQPQHF
TRBD1 TRBJ1-2 TRBV2 . 14 TGTGCCAGCACTTTAGGGGGCCTCGGCTATGGCTACACCTTC CASTLGGLGYGYTF
. TRBJ1-1 TRBV5-1 . 13 TGCGCCAGCGTCCGGGAGGCGAACACTGAAGCTTTCTTT CASVREANTEAFF
TRBD1 TRBJ2-5 TRBV2 few 16 TGTGCCAGCACTGCCGGGACAGGGTTTGGCGGAGAGACCCAGTACTTC CASTAGTGFGGETQYF
TRBD1 TRBJ1-4 TRBV18 . 16 TGTGCCAGCTCACCCAATACAGGGGCCCCTAATGAAAAACTGTTTTTT CASSPNTGAPNEKLFF
TRBD1 TRBJ2-2 TRBV7-3 . 16 TGTGCCAGCAGCAGACAGGGGCCAGGGAACACCGGGGAGCTGTTTTTT CASSRQGPGNTGELFF
TRBD1 TRBJ1-1 TRBV6-5 once 12 TGTGCCAGCAGTCCCTACAGGGACAGAGCTTTCTTT CASSPYRDRAFF
. TRBJ1-2 TRBV15 once 13 TGTGCCACCAGCCCCTCCGGGAGGGATGGCTACACCTTC CATSPSGRDGYTF
TRBD1 TRBJ2-7 TRBV5-5 . 15 TGTGCCAGCAGCCCTTTCGGACAGGGAAGTTACGAGCAGTACTTC CASSPFGQGSYEQYF
. TRBJ1-4 TRBV4-2 . 16 TGTGCCAGCAGCCCAAACGGGGGGCGGAGTAATGAAAAACTGTTTTTT CASSPNGGRSNEKLFF
TRBD2 TRBJ2-3 TRBV4-2 . 15 TGTGCCAGCCATAGCGGGGGGGCTCGCACAGATACGCAGTATTTT CASHSGGARTDTQYF
. TRBJ2-2 TRBV7-2 . 14 TGTGCCAACAGCTTATTACGGGGGAGCGGGGAGCTGTTTTTT CANSLLRGSGELFF
. TRBJ1-4 TRBV9 . 15 TGTGCCAGCAGCGTAGTCCCAGGGCCGAATGAAAAACTGTTTTTT CASSVVPGPNEKLFF
. TRBJ2-2 TRBV13 . 14 TGTGCCAGCAGGATCACGGCGAACACCGGGGAGCTGTTTTTT CASRITANTGELFF
TRBD1 TRBJ1-2 TRBV7-2 . 15 TGTGCCAGCAGCACGACAGGGGGCGCTAACTATGGCTACACCTTC CASSTTGGANYGYTF
. TRBJ1-4 TRBV19 . 14 TGTGCCAGTAGGCGGGGGCCGGGTAATGAAAAACTGTTTTTT CASRRGPGNEKLFF
TRBD1 TRBJ1-2 TRBV28 . 12 TGTGCCAGCAGTCGGACAGGAACCGGCTACACCTTC CASSRTGTGYTF
TRBD2 TRBJ2-5 TRBV27 . 14 TGTGCCAGCAGTGACCGGGGGGGCATGGAGACCCAGTACTTC CASSDRGGMETQYF
. TRBJ2-7 TRBV10-3 . 13 TGTGCCATCAGTTTCGTTACAGGATACGAGCAGTACTTC CAISFVTGYEQYF
. TRBJ2-2 TRBV19 . 13 TGTGCCAGTAGTGCGGGGAGGACCGGGGAGCTGTTTTTT CASSAGRTGELFF
. TRBJ1-3 TRBV5-1 . 15 TGCGCCAGCAGCTCGATTGGAGGAGATGGAAACACCATATATTTT CASSSIGGDGNTIYF
. TRBJ1-5 TRBV6-5 . 15 TGTGCCAGCAGCCAAGGACAGTATAGCAATCAGCCCCAGCATTTT CASSQGQYSNQPQHF
TRBD1 TRBJ2-6 TRBV5-1 . 17 TGCGCCAGCAGCTTGGGGACAGGATCCTATGGGGCCAACGTCCTGACTTTC CASSLGTGSYGANVLTF
TRBD2 TRBJ2-1 TRBV6-1 . 15 TGTGCCAGCAGTGAACTAGCGGGGTATTACAATGAGCAGTTCTTC CASSELAGYYNEQFF
TRBD1 TRBJ1-1 TRBV6-1 once 14 TGTGCCAGCAGTGGACAGGGAAGGTTGACTGAAGCTTTCTTT CASSGQGRLTEAFF
. TRBJ1-6 TRBV2 . 13 TGTGCCAGCAGTGGGGCCCTTAGGTCACCCCTCCACTTT CASSGALRSPLHF
. TRBJ1-3 TRBV30 once 15 TGTGCCTGGAGTACCACGGTTTTAACGGGAAACACCATATATTTT CAWSTTVLTGNTIYF
. TRBJ2-7 TRBV28 . 11 TGTGCCAGCACTGGGACACGGAGCAGTAACTTC CASTGTRSSNF
. TRBJ2-7 TRBV5-1 . 15 TGCGCCAGCAGCGTGCGACAGCCTGGGGCCTACGAGCAGTACTTC CASSVRQPGAYEQYF
TRBD2 TRBJ2-3 TRBV7-2 . 17 TGTGCCAGCAGCTTAAGTTCGGGGCGGGGGGGCCTGGATACGCAGTATTTT CASSLSSGRGGLDTQYF
TRBD1 TRBJ1-5 TRBV7-6 . 12 TGTGCCAGCAGCGCAACAGGGGGGCCCCAGCATTTT CASSATGGPQHF
TRBD1 TRBJ1-2 TRBV28 . 16 TGTGCCAGCAGTTTTCGGACAGGGGTTCCCAACTATGGCTACACCTTC CASSFRTGVPNYGYTF
. TRBJ2-7 TRBV27 . 13 TGTGCCAGCAGCATAGGAGGGGCTGCCGAGCAGTACTTC CASSIGGAAEQYF
TRBD2 TRBJ2-7 TRBV10-3 few 15 TGTGCCATCAGGGGAGTAGCGGGGCCCTCCTACGAGCAGTACTTC CAIRGVAGPSYEQYF
TRBD1 TRBJ1-2 TRBV11-1 . 14 TGTGCCAGCAGCGCACAGGGGTCGAACTATGGCTACACCTTC CASSAQGSNYGYTF
TRBD1 TRBJ1-5 TRBV2 . 15 TGTGCCAGCAGCGATCCCGGGACAGGCAATCAGCCCCAGCATTTT CASSDPGTGNQPQHF
. TRBJ2-7 TRBV7-9 . 11 TGTGCCAGCAGCGTCGGGTACGAGCAGTACTTC CASSVGYEQYF
. TRBJ1-2 TRBV15 . 12 TGTGGATCTGCACAGGACCACTATGGCTACACCTTC CGSAQDHYGYTF
TRBD2 TRBJ2-5 TRBV6-6 . 15 TGTGCCAGCAGCTGGACTAGCGGGGGCCAAGAGACCCAGTACTTC CASSWTSGGQETQYF